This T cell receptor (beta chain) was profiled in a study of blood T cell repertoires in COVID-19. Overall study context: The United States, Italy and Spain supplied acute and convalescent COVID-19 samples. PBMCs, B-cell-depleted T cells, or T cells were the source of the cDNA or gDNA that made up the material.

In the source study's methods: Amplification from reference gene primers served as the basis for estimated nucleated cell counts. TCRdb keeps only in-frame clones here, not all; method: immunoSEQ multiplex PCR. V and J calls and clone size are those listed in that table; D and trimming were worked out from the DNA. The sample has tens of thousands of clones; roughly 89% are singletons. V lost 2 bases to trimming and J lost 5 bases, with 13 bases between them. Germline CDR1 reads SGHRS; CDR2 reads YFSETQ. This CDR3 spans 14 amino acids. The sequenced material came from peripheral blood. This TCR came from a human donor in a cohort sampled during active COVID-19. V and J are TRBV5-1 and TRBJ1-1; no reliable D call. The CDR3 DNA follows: TGCGCCAGCAGCTTATCAGTGGCAGGTACTGAAGCTTTCTTT. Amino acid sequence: CASSLSVAGTEAFF.